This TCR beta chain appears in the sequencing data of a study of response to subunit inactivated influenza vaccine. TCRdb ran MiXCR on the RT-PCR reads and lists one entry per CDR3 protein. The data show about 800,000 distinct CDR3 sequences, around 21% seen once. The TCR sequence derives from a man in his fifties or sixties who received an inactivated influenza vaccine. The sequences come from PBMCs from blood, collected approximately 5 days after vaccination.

In DNA form, the CDR3 reads TGCGCCAGCAGCCCCCCCGTCGCCAGGGCGGGGGAGACCCAGTACTTC. The encoded protein is CASSPPVARAGETQYF. The chain recombines TRBV4-1 with TRBJ2-5; possible D gene TRBD2, 6 bases. Deletions cut 4 bases from V and 5 bases from J, with 20 bases between. From germline, CDR1 is MGHRA and CDR2 YSYEKL. This CDR3 has 16 amino acids.